The TCR beta chain described here comes from a study of T-cell memory formation after mild COVID-19. 5'RACE with constant-segment primers yielded barcoded, UMI-tagged TCR alpha and TCR beta cDNA libraries. TCRdb independently ran MiXCR on the 5' RACE reads; one entry per CDR3 protein. Among around 530,000 distinct CDR3 sequences listed, less than 25% were seen once. The length of the CDR3 is 12 residues. The germline gives CDR1 MNHEY, CDR2 SVGAGI. With 5 bases removed from V and 3 bases from J, the gap between germline ends came to 7 bases. This clonotype was observed a handful of times. This chain links TRBV6-5 with TRBJ1-1; D perhaps matches TRBD1 (6 bases). This sequence originates from an adult woman who had mild COVID-19 (a few samples of this study predate the infection). Cell type and time point are not known. The sample consisted of PBMCs or a T cell subset sorted from them (not recorded which). CDR3 in DNA: TGTGCCAGCAGTCACAGGGACACTGAAGCTTTCTTT. Encoded protein: CASSHRDTEAFF.